These 24 T cell receptor beta chains came from one sample sequenced in a study of beta chain features in type 1 diabetes. Overall study results and limits: Shortening that was moderate but significant affected the TCRB CDR3s of Type 1 diabetes patients in all four CD4+ subsets.

For these TCRs, the target antigens are not known. Every isolated RNA sample was fully reverse transcribed, so sequencing captured expressed TCRB transcripts. Sequencing used immunoSEQ multiplex PCR; TCRdb keeps in-frame clones, though not all of them. Of more than 95,000 clones listed, under 30% are singletons. The sample consisted of central memory CD4+ T cells from blood. These receptors originate from a woman aged 18-29 years with type 1 diabetes.

The V and J genes are TRBV27 and TRBJ2-1; 8 nucleotides agree with TRBD2. From germline, CDR1 is MNHEY and CDR2 SMNVEV (reference sequence). The CDR3 spans 14 residues. J gave up 8 bases and V 5 bases, and 8 bases lay outside the gene matches. CDR3 sequence (DNA): TGTGCCAGCAGTGAATACGGGAGGGCCTATGAGCAGTTCTTC. Residues: CASSEYGRAYEQFF.

This rearrangement joins TRBV5-1 to TRBJ2-1; tentative D call: TRBD2 (5 bases). This CDR3 has 15 amino acids. CDR1 SGHRS and CDR2 YFSETQ come from the germline V gene. The ends were cut back, 4 bases at V and 5 bases at J, with 16 bases in the middle. The CDR3 loop is CASSPGAANHNEQFF. The CDR3 nucleotides are TGCGCCAGCAGCCCCGGAGCGGCAAATCACAATGAGCAGTTCTTC.

This clone was observed a single time. This sequence joins TRBV6-6 and TRBJ2-3; 12 positions agree with TRBD1. With 7 bases clipped from V and 5 bases from J, the junction kept 10 bases outside the gene matches. This CDR3 is built from 16 residues. Per germline, CDR1 MNHNY and CDR2 SVGAGI (reference sequence). The CDR3 is CASTGRDRGQIDTQYF. Written as DNA, the CDR3 is TGTGCCAGCACCGGAAGGGACAGGGGGCAAATAGATACGCAGTATTTT.

This clone was recorded a few times. This chain links TRBV30 with TRBJ2-6; tentative D call: TRBD2 (5 bases). The CDR3 has 16 amino acids. Germline-derived CDR1 and CDR2 are GTSNPN and SVGIG (reference sequence). The ends were cut back, 1 base at V and 0 bases at J, with 10 bases in the middle. DNA of the CDR3: TGTGCCTGGAGTGCCGGACTGATCTCTGGGGCCAACGTCCTGACTTTC. Amino acids: CAWSAGLISGANVLTF.

This clone turned up a few times. The sample contains more than one DNA sequence encoding this CDR3. The V gene is TRBV29-1, the J gene TRBJ2-3; D is undetermined. The CDR3 is 14 amino acids. Germline assignment: CDR1 SQVTM and CDR2 ANQGSEA. Trimming removed 3 bases at V and 6 bases at J, with 16 bases between. The CDR3 region has the DNA TGCAGCGTTGAGGATTTCCTATCGGGTGATACGCAGTATTTT. Amino acid sequence: CSVEDFLSGDTQYF.

The chain is built from TRBV7-2 and TRBJ2-1; 8 bases map to TRBD2. The CDR3 runs 15 residues. V lost 2 bases, J lost 6 bases, and 6 bases stayed unmatched. CDR1 is SGHTA and CDR2 is FQGNSA in the germline V gene. The CDR3 loop reads CASSLSGGPGNEQFF. For the CDR3, the DNA is TGTGCCAGCAGCTTATCGGGAGGGCCCGGCAATGAGCAGTTCTTC.

This clone showed up just a few times. Other DNA sequences in this sample translate to the same CDR3. This chain uses TRBV20-1 with TRBJ1-2, with D perhaps matching TRBD1 (5 bases). Germline CDR1 DFQATT, CDR2 SNEGSKA (reference sequence). The CDR3 is 11 amino acids. V was clipped by 5 bases and J by 5 bases, with 9 bases between them. The chain's CDR3 is CSAGGGYGYTF. CDR3 in DNA: TGCAGTGCTGGGGGGGGGTATGGCTACACCTTC.

This clone turned up a few times. This chain links TRBV18 with TRBJ1-4; 7 bases map to TRBD1. Germline loops: CDR1 KGHSH, CDR2 LQKENI. The trim removed 3 bases at V and 7 bases at J, leaving 5 bases unmatched. The CDR3 runs 14 residues. The CDR3 DNA reads TGTGCCAGCTCACCGTCAGGGGGAGTTGAAAAACTGTTTTTT. Translating gives CASSPSGGVEKLFF. Combining the CDR3 with reference TRBV18 and TRBJ1-4 gives the whole variable domain NAGVMQNPRHLVRRRGQEARLRCSPMKGHSHVYWYRQLPEEGLKFMVYLQKENIIDESGMPKERFSAEFPKEGPSILRIQQVVRGDSAAYFCASSPSGGVEKLFFGSGTQLSVL.

The rearrangement links TRBV5-1 to TRBJ1-4; tentative D call: TRBD1 (6 bases). Germline V gene data show CDR1 as SGHRS and CDR2 as YFSETQ. The CDR3 extends over 14 amino acids. Trimming took off 0 bases at V and 7 bases at J, with 10 bases between the two ends. In DNA form, the CDR3 reads TGCGCCAGCAGCTTGGGGGGGCTCGGTGAAAAACTGTTTTTT. The encoded protein is CASSLGGLGEKLFF.

This chain links TRBV28 with TRBJ1-1; weak D call: TRBD1 (6 bases). The CDR3 is 12 amino acids. Trimming cost V 2 bases and J 11 bases, with 12 bases left between them. Germline-derived CDR1 and CDR2 are MDHEN and SYDVKM. The chain's CDR3 is CASSLGGRSAFF. The CDR3 nucleotides are TGTGCCAGCAGTTTAGGGGGCAGATCCGCTTTCTTT.

This clone was seen a few times. The chain uses TRBV7-2 and TRBJ1-5; D call uncertain. The V gene lost 3 bases and the J gene lost 7 bases, with 13 bases spanning the gap. The CDR3 has 14 residues. The germline gives CDR1 SGHTA, CDR2 FQGNSA. Here the CDR3 DNA reads TGTGCCAGCAGCTTCTCAGACTTCGGACAGCCCCAGCATTTT. This encodes CASSFSDFGQPQHF.

This rearrangement joins TRBV5-1 to TRBJ2-3, with 9 bases lining up with TRBD2. The J segment lost 3 bases and the V segment lost 7 bases, leaving 6 bases of the junction unmatched. The CDR3 runs 14 residues. CDR1 and CDR2 from the germline V gene are SGHRS and YFSETQ. The CDR3 reads CASGLAGVTDTQYF. Here the CDR3 DNA reads TGCGCCAGCGGTTTAGCGGGAGTAACAGATACGCAGTATTTT.

In its sample, this clone was seen a few times. The genes are TRBV18 and TRBJ2-7; the D gene is possibly TRBD2 (5 bases). V dropped 4 bases and J dropped 2 bases, with 6 bases sitting between them. The germline gives CDR1 KGHSH, CDR2 LQKENI. The CDR3 spans 12 residues. As DNA, the CDR3 is TGTGCCAGCTCACAGGGAGCCTACGAGCAGTACGTC. This translates into CASSQGAYEQYV.

The chain has TRBV18 and TRBJ1-1, with 7 bases identical to TRBD1. V dropped 5 bases and J dropped 4; count of bases not matched to a gene: 4. Germline lookup yields CDR1 KGHSH and CDR2 LQKENI. CDR3 length: 13 residues. In DNA form, the CDR3 reads TGTGCCAGCTCAAATACAGGGGCCACTGAAGCTTTCTTT. It is translated as CASSNTGATEAFF.

J is TRBJ2-5 and V is TRBV2, with D perhaps matching TRBD2 (6 bases). The CDR3 is 11 residues long. Germline V gene lookup returns CDR1 SNHLY and CDR2 FYNNEI. V lost 5 bases, J lost 5 bases, and 6 bases lay in between. CDR3 sequence (DNA): TGTGCCAGCAGTCGGGGGGAGACCCAGTACTTC. Translation: CASSRGETQYF.

This chain's CDR3 is CASSLSLAGDGETQYF. Here the CDR3 DNA reads TGTGCCAGCAGTTTATCTTTAGCGGGAGATGGAGAGACCCAGTACTTC. The chain combines TRBV27 with TRBJ2-5; TRBD2 agrees at 9 bases. The CDR3 extends over 16 amino acids. V shed 0 bases and J 4 bases; nucleotides not matched to a gene: 6. In germline, CDR1 is MNHEY, CDR2 SMNVEV (reference sequence).

V is TRBV30 and J is TRBJ2-2, with a weak D call TRBD1 (5 bases). The ends were cut back, 1 base at V and 7 bases at J, with 13 bases in the middle. Germline CDR1 and CDR2: GTSNPN and SVGIG (reference sequence). The CDR3 length is 14 residues. DNA of the CDR3: TGTGCCTGGAGTGCAGGGAATTTCGGCGGGGAGCTGTTTTTT. Its translation is CAWSAGNFGGELFF. Looking up the rest from reference TRBV30 and TRBJ2-2 gives the full variable domain: SQTIHQWPATLVQPVGSPLSLECTVEGTSNPNLYWYRQAAGRGLQLLFYSVGIGQISSEVPQNLSASRPQDRQFILSSKKLLLSDSGFYLCAWSAGNFGGELFFGEGSRLTVL.

The genes are TRBV29-1 and TRBJ2-3; tentative D call: TRBD2 (5 bases). The CDR3 extends over 13 amino acids. Trimming cost V 4 bases and J 0 bases, with 8 bases left between them. Per the germline V gene, CDR1 is SQVTM and CDR2 is ANQGSEA. The CDR3 region has the DNA TGCAGCGTTGGGCCTAGCAGCACAGATACGCAGTATTTT. Amino acids: CSVGPSSTDTQYF.

V usage is TRBV11-2 and J usage is TRBJ2-3, with D possibly being TRBD1 (6 bases). This CDR3 contains 13 residues. V was cut by 6 bases and J by 5 bases, with 12 bases left in between. Germline lookup yields CDR1 SGHAT and CDR2 FQNNGV. CDR3 loop: CASRIQGGDTQYF. CDR3 nucleotides: TGTGCCAGCAGAATACAGGGTGGAGATACGCAGTATTTT. The full variable domain, completed using reference TRBV11-2 and TRBJ2-3, is EAGVAQSPRYKIIEKRQSVAFWCNPISGHATLYWYQQILGQGPKLLIQFQNNGVVDDSQLPKDRFSAERLKGVDSTLKIQPAKLEDSAVYLCASRIQGGDTQYFGPGTRLTVL.

This clone was detected a few times. This chain joins TRBV10-1 and TRBJ2-1; TRBD1 agrees at 11 bases. V lost 6 bases, J lost 3 bases, and 7 bases stayed unmatched. CDR3 length: 16 residues. From germline, CDR1 is WNHNN and CDR2 SYGVQD (reference sequence). The CDR3 spells CASSLAGTGGYNEQFF. The CDR3, as DNA: TGCGCCAGCAGCCTTGCCGGGACAGGGGGCTACAATGAGCAGTTCTTC.

This clone turned up a few times. V is TRBV18 and J is TRBJ2-1; 8 bases line up with TRBD1. The CDR3 is 16 amino acids. J was trimmed by 4 bases and V by 0 bases; bases with no gene match: 5. Germline CDR1 KGHSH, CDR2 LQKENI. The DNA for the CDR3 is TGTGCCAGCTCACCACCCCAGGGGGCCTCATACAATGAGCAGTTCTTC. Translating gives CASSPPQGASYNEQFF.

V is TRBV5-1 and J is TRBJ1-2, with 9 bases identical to TRBD1. The CDR3 has 15 residues. J gave up 8 bases and V 4 bases, and 12 bases lay outside the gene matches. Germline CDR1 SGHRS, CDR2 YFSETQ. CDR3 in DNA: TGCGCCAGCAGCGCGCCAACAGGGGGCGCAGGGGGCTACACCTTC. It translates to CASSAPTGGAGGYTF.

This clone was seen a few times. The chain carries TRBV7-3 and TRBJ1-5, with D perhaps TRBD1 (6 bases). The germline gives CDR1 SGHTA, CDR2 FQGTGA. This CDR3 comprises 13 residues. V was pared by 5 bases and J by 5 bases, with 10 bases between. CDR3 amino acids: CASSVNRDQPQHF. The CDR3 coding sequence is TGTGCCAGCAGCGTTAACAGGGATCAGCCCCAGCATTTT.

The genes are TRBV7-9 and TRBJ1-2; 8 positions agree with TRBD1. This CDR3 contains 14 residues. Germline CDR1 reads SEHNR; CDR2 reads FQNEAQ (reference sequence). V trimming: 5 bases; J trimming: 6 bases; junction bases outside the gene matches: 8. CDR3 protein: CASSTQGGIDGYTF. The CDR3 DNA reads TGTGCCAGCAGCACACAGGGGGGGATCGATGGCTACACCTTC. Together with reference TRBV7-9 and TRBJ1-2, the CDR3 gives the full variable domain: DTGVSQNPRHKITKRGQNVTFRCDPISEHNRLYWYRQTLGQGPEFLTYFQNEAQLEKSRLLSDRFSAERPKGSFSTLEIQRTEQGDSAMYLCASSTQGGIDGYTFGSGTRLTVV.